This TCR beta chain was sequenced for a study of CD8 T cells in Susac syndrome. RNA amounts of roughly 0.5 to 1 ug underwent reverse transcription with random hexamers. With immunoSEQ multiplex PCR, TCR beta CDR3 was amplified across 54 Vbeta and 13 Jbeta. TCRdb re-called the immunoSEQ multiplex PCR reads with MiXCR, one entry per CDR3 protein. This sample has 90,000 to 150,000 distinct CDR3 sequences, with approximately 94% found just once. The V gene end was trimmed by 4 bases and the J gene end by 8 bases; junction bases not matched to a gene: 12. The CDR3 loop spans 15 amino acids. Germline lookup yields CDR1 SGHDT and CDR2 YYEEEE. Sequencing targeted TCR beta in blood CD8+ and CD4+ T cells. Controls matched for age and sex were healthy donors.

V is TRBV5-6 and J is TRBJ2-1; 7 bases line up with TRBD2. The receptor comes from a human donor in good health. The material sequenced was CD4+ T cells from PBMCs. CDR3 bases: TGTGCCAGCAGCCTCTATGGGGGAGGGGAATATGAGCAGTTCTTC. Its protein product is CASSLYGGGEYEQFF.